This TCR beta chain was obtained from a study of blood T cell repertoires in COVID-19. Study background: Nucleic acid was either cDNA or gDNA, and it came from T cells, B-cell-depleted T cells, or PBMCs.

Seattle enrolled patients during active infection and tracked them longitudinally. V lost 6 bases, J lost 2 bases, and 15 bases lay in between. The CDR3 length is 15 residues. Germline loops: CDR1 MNHEY, CDR2 SMNVEV (reference sequence). Per the study methods: From reference gene primer amplification, estimates of nucleated cell counts were derived. The data were produced by immunoSEQ multiplex PCR, yet TCRdb's version contains in-frame clones alone and is incomplete. V, J and clone size reflect that table, while D and trimming were determined from the DNA. This table has fewer than 350,000 clones, about 91% appearing once.

Sequencing was done on a sample of peripheral blood. V usage is TRBV27 and J usage is TRBJ2-3, with unresolved D. This clonotype was sampled from a woman in her thirties with COVID-19, enrolled during active disease. The CDR3 region is CASSPASRITDTQYF. The CDR3, as DNA: TGTGCCAGCAGCCCCGCTAGTAGGATCACAGATACGCAGTATTTT.